Listed below are T cell receptor beta chains from one sample, sequenced in a study of cytomegalovirus exposure and HLA in healthy donors. Libraries were prepared by immunoSEQ multiplex PCR; TCRdb keeps only in-frame clonotypes and omits some of them. The data contain under 200,000 clones, about three quarters of them singletons. Sequenced: PBMCs. These TCRs come from a woman in her thirties or forties in good health and CMV-seropositive. Each CDR3 is given with its conserved first and last residue. The D gene is left open where the match is weak. Rows give clone size only sometimes, using once, few, many, or a class for an expanded clone.

j_gene	d_gene	v_gene	abundance	CDR3nt	CDR3aa
TRBJ2-2	-	TRBV5-6	-	TGTGCCAGCAGCTACATGGCCCTGTCCGGGGAGCTGTTTTTT	CASSYMALSGELFF
TRBJ2-1	TRBD1	TRBV7-2	-	TGTGCCAGCAGCCCTCGGCAGGGGGCGGTCAATGAGCAGTTCTTC	CASSPRQGAVNEQFF
TRBJ1-3	-	TRBV5-1	-	TGCGCCAGCAGCCCTAGGGGGTCGGGAAACACCATATATTTT	CASSPRGSGNTIYF
TRBJ2-1	TRBD1	TRBV7-2	-	TGTGCCAGCAGCTTAGCGTCGGGACAGGCTTGGGCTGAGCAGTTCTTC	CASSLASGQAWAEQFF
TRBJ2-2	-	TRBV7-2	-	TGTGCCAGCAGCCCGAGGGCGGGACCCGGGGAGCTGTTTTTT	CASSPRAGPGELFF
TRBJ1-2	-	TRBV30	-	TGTGCCTGGAAGGGACACTCTAACTATGGCTACACCTTC	CAWKGHSNYGYTF
TRBJ2-1	TRBD1	TRBV11-2	-	TGTGCCAGCACCCTCGGGGACAGGGGTAATGAGCAGTTCTTC	CASTLGDRGNEQFF
TRBJ1-2	TRBD1	TRBV7-2	-	TGTGCCAGCAGCCAGGGACAGTGGGATGGCTACACCTTC	CASSQGQWDGYTF
TRBJ1-2	TRBD1	TRBV28	-	TGTGCCAGCAGTTGGTTCAGACAGGGGAATGGCTACACCTTC	CASSWFRQGNGYTF
TRBJ2-1	-	TRBV4-1	few	TGCGCCAGCAGCCCCCGACAGGGAGTTGCGGGATTCTACAATGAGCAGTTCTTC	CASSPRQGVAGFYNEQFF
TRBJ2-1	-	TRBV7-2	-	TGTGCCAGCAGCTCGCTCGGGGAAGACAGGCAGAGCTCCTACAATGAGCAGTTCTTC	CASSSLGEDRQSSYNEQFF
TRBJ1-3	-	TRBV6-1	-	TGTGCCAGCCTACTGGGCCCTGGAAACACCATATATTTT	CASLLGPGNTIYF
TRBJ2-2	TRBD2	TRBV6-1	-	TGTGCCAGCAATGCGGGGGGTAACACCGGGGAGCTGTTTTTT	CASNAGGNTGELFF
TRBJ2-2	TRBD2	TRBV18	few	TGTGCCAGCTCACCCCCACTAGCGGGAGGTGTTAACACCGGGGAGCTGTTTTTT	CASSPPLAGGVNTGELFF
TRBJ2-7	TRBD2	TRBV27	-	TGTGCCAGCAGTCCCACTAGCGCTTCCTACGAGCAGTACTTC	CASSPTSASYEQYF
TRBJ2-1	TRBD1	TRBV7-8	few	TGTGCCAGCAGCCTCAACAGGGGCATTTACAATGAGCAGTTCTTC	CASSLNRGIYNEQFF
TRBJ1-2	-	TRBV18	-	TGTGCCAGCTCACAGGATGGAGGGTCCTATGGCTACACCTTC	CASSQDGGSYGYTF
TRBJ2-1	TRBD2	TRBV29-1	-	TGTAGCGTCCTTAGCGGGAGGGATAGGTACGAGCAGTTCTTC	CSVLSGRDRYEQFF
TRBJ2-7	TRBD1	TRBV4-1	few	TGCGCCAGCAGCCAACCGGGACAGGGGGTCCACGAGCAGTACTTC	CASSQPGQGVHEQYF
TRBJ2-3	TRBD2	TRBV5-4	-	TGTGCCAGCAGGCCGGATAGCGGGAGGGGGGCAGATACGCAGTATTTT	CASRPDSGRGADTQYF
TRBJ1-6	-	TRBV5-6	once	TGTGCCAGCAGCTCCACATATTCACCCCTCCACTTT	CASSSTYSPLHF
TRBJ2-1	-	TRBV5-8	-	TGTGCCAGCAGCTTGTTGACAGAACACAATGAGCAGTTCTTC	CASSLLTEHNEQFF
TRBJ1-2	-	TRBV7-9	-	TGTGCCAGCAGCTCGGGAGGACTAGAGACCTTC	CASSSGGLETF
TRBJ1-1	-	TRBV27	few	TGTGCCAGCAGTGACGGGGGACCCCGTGAAGCTTTCTTT	CASSDGGPREAFF
TRBJ1-4	-	TRBV7-2	-	TGTGCCAGCAGCTTGAGGCCAACTAATGAAAAACTGTTTTTT	CASSLRPTNEKLFF
TRBJ2-1	-	TRBV9	-	TGTGCCAGCAGCGGGAGAGGGACCTACAATGAGCAGTTCTTC	CASSGRGTYNEQFF
TRBJ2-1	-	TRBV21-1	-	TGTGCCAGCAGCAAATTCCGAGGGGAGCAGTTCTTC	CASSKFRGEQFF
TRBJ1-5	-	TRBV18	-	TGTGCCAGCTCACCGTACCTGTCGGAGGGACAGCCCCAGCATTTT	CASSPYLSEGQPQHF
TRBJ2-1	TRBD2	TRBV5-1	-	TGCGCCAGCAGCTTCCTAGCGGGTTCGAACAATGAGCAGTTCTTC	CASSFLAGSNNEQFF
TRBJ2-7	TRBD2	TRBV5-1	-	TGCGCCAGCAGCTTCGGGACTAGCGGGAGTCCCTACGAGCAGTACTTC	CASSFGTSGSPYEQYF
TRBJ1-2	-	TRBV19	-	TGTGCCAGTAGTACGACAGGTTCCCTCTACTATGGCTACACCTTC	CASSTTGSLYYGYTF
TRBJ2-5	TRBD1	TRBV7-2	-	TGTGCCAGCAGCCCAGGGACAGGGGGCGGGGAGACCCAGTACTTC	CASSPGTGGGETQYF
TRBJ2-3	TRBD1	TRBV10-2	-	TGCGCCAGCAGTGAGTCAAGACAGGGGCCCACCACAGATACGCAGTATTTT	CASSESRQGPTTDTQYF
TRBJ1-3	TRBD1	TRBV5-6	-	TGTGCCAGCAGCTTCGGACAGGATGGAAACACCATATATTTT	CASSFGQDGNTIYF
TRBJ1-2	-	TRBV10-2	-	TGCGCCAGCAGTGAGGGAGGGGACTATGGCTACACCTTC	CASSEGGDYGYTF
TRBJ2-5	TRBD2	TRBV7-6	-	TGTGCCAGCAGCGCTAGCGGGGACCAAGAGACCCAGTACTTC	CASSASGDQETQYF
TRBJ2-2	TRBD2	TRBV4-2	-	TGTGCCAGCAGCCCCCTTGGGCGGGAGTCCGGGGAGCTGTTTTTT	CASSPLGRESGELFF
TRBJ1-5	-	TRBV19	few	TGTGCCAGTAGTATTAGGGGGTCCGGCAATCAGCCCCAGCATTTT	CASSIRGSGNQPQHF
TRBJ2-2	TRBD2	TRBV2	-	TGTGCCAGCAGTGAAACGTACCGGGGGGGCGGGACCGGGGAGCTGTTTTTT	CASSETYRGGGTGELFF
TRBJ2-7	TRBD1	TRBV2	-	TGTGCCAGCAGTCCCCTCACCCCGGGACAGGGGTACGAGCAGTACTTC	CASSPLTPGQGYEQYF
TRBJ2-5	TRBD2	TRBV9	once	TGTGCCAGCAGCTTAAGCGGGAGGCCGGGGGAGACCCAGTACTTC	CASSLSGRPGETQYF
TRBJ1-5	-	TRBV2	-	TGTGCCAGCAAGGGGCCCGGTCAGCCCCAGCATTTT	CASKGPGQPQHF
TRBJ1-2	TRBD1	TRBV6-5	-	TGTGCCAGCAGTTACTCGGGACAGGGGTCGCGAGGCTACACCTTC	CASSYSGQGSRGYTF
TRBJ2-2	TRBD1	TRBV18	-	TGTGCCAGCTCACCACCTACAGGGGGAAACACCGGGGAGCTGTTTTTT	CASSPPTGGNTGELFF
TRBJ2-7	-	TRBV7-2	-	TGTGCCAGCAGCTCATCATATAGCTCCTACGAGCAGTACTTC	CASSSSYSSYEQYF
TRBJ2-3	TRBD2	TRBV6-6	-	TGTGCCAGCAGTACTAGCGGGGGGGAAGATACGCAGTATTTT	CASSTSGGEDTQYF
TRBJ2-7	TRBD1	TRBV5-1	once	TGCGCCAGCAGCTGGGGGGACAGGGTGGGAGACGAGCAGTACTTC	CASSWGDRVGDEQYF
TRBJ2-1	-	TRBV7-9	-	TGTGCCAGCAGCGCTCAGGGGGGTTCAGCGGTTGTGGAGCAGTTCTTC	CASSAQGGSAVVEQFF
TRBJ1-5	-	TRBV6-6	-	TGTGCCAGCAGAGGCGGTAATCAGCCCCAGCATTTT	CASRGGNQPQHF
TRBJ1-3	TRBD1	TRBV11-2	-	TGTGCCAGCAGCCTCGGACAGGGCGGAGGAAACACCATATATTTT	CASSLGQGGGNTIYF
TRBJ2-2	TRBD2	TRBV7-2	-	TGTGCCAGCAGAAAACAAGCGGGGGGGTACACCGGGGAGCTGTTTTTT	CASRKQAGGYTGELFF
TRBJ2-3	TRBD1	TRBV15	-	TGTGCCACGGGACAGTCCACAGATACGCAGTATTTT	CATGQSTDTQYF
TRBJ2-7	-	TRBV7-2	-	TGTGCCAGCAGCCTCCGGGACACACTCTACGAGCAGTACTTC	CASSLRDTLYEQYF
TRBJ1-2	TRBD1	TRBV5-4	-	TGTGCCAGCAGCTTGCCGGAAGGGACAGATGGCTACACCTTC	CASSLPEGTDGYTF
TRBJ1-2	TRBD1	TRBV28	few	TGTGCCAGCAGTTCGGACAGGGACGGGAGGTATGGCTACACCTTC	CASSSDRDGRYGYTF
TRBJ1-1	-	TRBV7-2	-	TGTGCCAGCAGCCGAGACAGACCAGCCTTCATGAACACTGAAGCTTTCTTT	CASSRDRPAFMNTEAFF
TRBJ2-3	TRBD2	TRBV6-6	-	TGTGCCAGCAGTGAGGGACTAGCGGTTGGAGATACGCAGTATTTT	CASSEGLAVGDTQYF